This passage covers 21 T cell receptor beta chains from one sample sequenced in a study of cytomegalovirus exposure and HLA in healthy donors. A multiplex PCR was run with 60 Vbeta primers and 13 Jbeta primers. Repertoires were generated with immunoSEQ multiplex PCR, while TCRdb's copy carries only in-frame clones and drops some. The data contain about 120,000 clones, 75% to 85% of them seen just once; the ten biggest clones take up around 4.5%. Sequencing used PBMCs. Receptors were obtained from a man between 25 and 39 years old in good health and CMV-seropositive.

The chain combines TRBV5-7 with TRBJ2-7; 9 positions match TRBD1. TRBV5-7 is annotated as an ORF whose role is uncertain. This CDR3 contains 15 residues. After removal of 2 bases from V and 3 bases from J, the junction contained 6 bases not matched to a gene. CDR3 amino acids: CASSFRDRVVYEQYF. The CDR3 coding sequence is TGTGCCAGCAGCTTCAGGGACAGGGTAGTCTACGAGCAGTACTTC.

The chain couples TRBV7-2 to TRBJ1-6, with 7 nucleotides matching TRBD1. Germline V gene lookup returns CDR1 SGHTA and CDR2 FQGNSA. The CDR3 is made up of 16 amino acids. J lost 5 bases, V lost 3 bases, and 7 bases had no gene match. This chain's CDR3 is CASSFQPGQHNSPLHF. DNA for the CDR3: TGTGCCAGCAGCTTCCAACCGGGACAGCATAATTCACCCCTCCACTTT.

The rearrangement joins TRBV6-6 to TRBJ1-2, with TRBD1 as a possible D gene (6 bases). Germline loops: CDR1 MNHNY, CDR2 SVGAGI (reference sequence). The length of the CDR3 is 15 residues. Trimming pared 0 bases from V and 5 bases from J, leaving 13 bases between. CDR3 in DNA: TGTGCCAGCAGTTACTCGCTTTTCGGACAGTATGGCTACACCTTC. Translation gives CASSYSLFGQYGYTF.

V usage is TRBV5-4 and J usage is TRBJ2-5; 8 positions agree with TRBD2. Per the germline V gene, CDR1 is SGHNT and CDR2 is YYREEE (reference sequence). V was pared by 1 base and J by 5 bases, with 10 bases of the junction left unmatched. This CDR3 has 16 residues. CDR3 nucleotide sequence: TGTGCCAGCAGCTTGTTGTCCGGCGGGAGGTTGGAGACCCAGTACTTC. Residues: CASSLLSGGRLETQYF. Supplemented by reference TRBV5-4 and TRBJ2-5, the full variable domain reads ETGVTQSPTHLIKTRGQQVTLRCSSQSGHNTVSWYQQALGQGPQFIFQYYREEENGRGNFPPRFSGLQFPNYSSELNVNALELDDSALYLCASSLLSGGRLETQYFGPGTRLLVL.

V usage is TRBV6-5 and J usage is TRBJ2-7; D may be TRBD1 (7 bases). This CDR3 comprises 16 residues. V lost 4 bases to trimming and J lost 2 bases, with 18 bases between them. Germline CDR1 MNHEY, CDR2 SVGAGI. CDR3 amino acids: CASSWDRGTVTYEQYF. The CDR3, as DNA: TGTGCCAGCAGTTGGGACCGGGGGACAGTAACCTACGAGCAGTACTTC.

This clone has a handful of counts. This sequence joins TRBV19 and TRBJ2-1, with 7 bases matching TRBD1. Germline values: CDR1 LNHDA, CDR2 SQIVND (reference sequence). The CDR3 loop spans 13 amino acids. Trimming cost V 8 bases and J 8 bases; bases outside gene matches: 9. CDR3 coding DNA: TGTGCCAGTTCGGCTACAGGGGCGGATGAGCAGTTCTTC. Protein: CASSATGADEQFF.

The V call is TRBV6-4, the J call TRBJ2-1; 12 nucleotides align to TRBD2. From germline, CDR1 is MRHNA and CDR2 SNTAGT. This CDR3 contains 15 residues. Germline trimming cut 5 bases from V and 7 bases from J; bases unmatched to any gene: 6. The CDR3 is CASSILAGGRNEQFF. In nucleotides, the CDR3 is TGTGCCAGCAGTATTCTAGCGGGAGGGAGGAATGAGCAGTTCTTC.

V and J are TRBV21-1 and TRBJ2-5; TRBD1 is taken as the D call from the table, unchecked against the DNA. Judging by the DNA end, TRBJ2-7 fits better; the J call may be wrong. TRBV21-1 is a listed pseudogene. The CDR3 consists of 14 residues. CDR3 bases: TGTGCCAGCAGCAAAGGAGGGGACATCTACGAGCAGTACTTC. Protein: CASSKGGDIYEQYF.

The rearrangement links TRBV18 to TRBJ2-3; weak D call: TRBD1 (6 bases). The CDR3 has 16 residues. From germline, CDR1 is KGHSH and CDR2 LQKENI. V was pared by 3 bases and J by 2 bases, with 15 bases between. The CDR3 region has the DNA TGTGCCAGCTCACCCCTCCCGGGACATGTCACAGATACGCAGTATTTT. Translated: CASSPLPGHVTDTQYF.

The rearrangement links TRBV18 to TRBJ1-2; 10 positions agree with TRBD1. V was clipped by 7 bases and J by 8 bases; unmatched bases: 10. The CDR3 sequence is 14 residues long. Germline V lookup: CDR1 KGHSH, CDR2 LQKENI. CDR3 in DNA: TGTGCCAGCTGGCCGGGACAGGGGATCCAGGGCTACACCTTC. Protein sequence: CASWPGQGIQGYTF.

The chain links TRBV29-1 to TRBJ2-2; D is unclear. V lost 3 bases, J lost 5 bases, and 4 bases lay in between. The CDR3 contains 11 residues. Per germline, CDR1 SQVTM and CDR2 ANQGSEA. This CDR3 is CSVDRTGELFF. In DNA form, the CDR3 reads TGCAGCGTTGACCGGACCGGGGAGCTGTTTTTT.

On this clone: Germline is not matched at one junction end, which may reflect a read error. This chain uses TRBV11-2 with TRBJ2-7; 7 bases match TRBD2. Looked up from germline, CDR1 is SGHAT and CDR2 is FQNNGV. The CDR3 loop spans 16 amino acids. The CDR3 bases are TGTGCCAGCAGCTTATTTGGCGGGGGATCCTCCGACGAGCAGTACTTC. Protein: CASSLFGGGSSDEQYF.

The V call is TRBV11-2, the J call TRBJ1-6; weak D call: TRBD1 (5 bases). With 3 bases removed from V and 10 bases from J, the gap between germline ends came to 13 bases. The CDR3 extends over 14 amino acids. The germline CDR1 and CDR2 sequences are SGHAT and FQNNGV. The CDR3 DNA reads TGTGCCAGCAGCTTTTTCAGGGATGGGTCACCCCTCCACTTT. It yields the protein CASSFFRDGSPLHF.

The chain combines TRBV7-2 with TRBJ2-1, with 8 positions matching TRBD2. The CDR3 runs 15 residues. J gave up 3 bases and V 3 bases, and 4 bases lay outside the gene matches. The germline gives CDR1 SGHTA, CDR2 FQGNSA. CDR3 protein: CASSLTSVVYNEQFF. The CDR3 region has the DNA TGTGCCAGCAGCTTGACTAGCGTAGTCTACAATGAGCAGTTCTTC.

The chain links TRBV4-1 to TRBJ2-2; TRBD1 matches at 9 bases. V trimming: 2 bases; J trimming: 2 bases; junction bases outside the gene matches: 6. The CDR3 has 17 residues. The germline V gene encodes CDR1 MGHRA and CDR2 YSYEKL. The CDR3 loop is CASSQPWDRDNTGELFF. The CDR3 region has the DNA TGCGCCAGCAGCCAACCCTGGGACAGGGATAACACCGGGGAGCTGTTTTTT.

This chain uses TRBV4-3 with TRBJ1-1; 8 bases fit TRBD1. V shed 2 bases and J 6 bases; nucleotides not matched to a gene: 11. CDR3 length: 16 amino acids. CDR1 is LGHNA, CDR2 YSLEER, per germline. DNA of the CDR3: TGCGCCAGCAGCCAACCCAAGGGCAGGGGGCTAGCTGAAGCTTTCTTT. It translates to CASSQPKGRGLAEAFF.

This chain's CDR3 is CASSWNFGTGDTSYGYTF. The CDR3 bases are TGTGCCAGCAGCTGGAATTTTGGGACAGGGGATACCAGCTATGGCTACACCTTC. The V and J genes are TRBV7-6 and TRBJ1-2; 10 bases align to TRBD1. The junction had 15 bases not matched to a gene; V was cut back by 4 bases and J by 4 bases. CDR1 SGHVS and CDR2 FNYEAQ come from the germline V gene. This CDR3 comprises 18 residues.

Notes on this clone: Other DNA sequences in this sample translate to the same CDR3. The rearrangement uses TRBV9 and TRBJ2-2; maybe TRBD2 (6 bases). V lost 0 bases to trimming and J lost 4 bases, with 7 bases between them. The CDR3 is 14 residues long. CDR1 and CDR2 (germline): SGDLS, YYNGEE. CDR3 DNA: TGTGCCAGCAGCGTAGACGGGGGCACCGGGGAGCTGTTTTTT. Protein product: CASSVDGGTGELFF.

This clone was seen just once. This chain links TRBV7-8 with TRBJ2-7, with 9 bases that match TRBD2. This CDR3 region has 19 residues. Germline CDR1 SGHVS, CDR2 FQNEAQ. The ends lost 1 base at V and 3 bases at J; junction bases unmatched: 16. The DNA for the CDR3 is TGTGCCAGCAGCTTAGACCAGATTAGCGGGAGCCCAAAATTCTACGAGCAGTACTTC. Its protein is CASSLDQISGSPKFYEQYF.

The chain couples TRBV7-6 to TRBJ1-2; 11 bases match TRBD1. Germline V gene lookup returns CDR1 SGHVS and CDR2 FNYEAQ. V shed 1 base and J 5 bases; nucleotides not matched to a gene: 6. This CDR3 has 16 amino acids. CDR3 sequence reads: CASSLGTGQGAYGYTF. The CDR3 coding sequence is TGTGCCAGCAGCTTAGGAACTGGACAGGGGGCATATGGCTACACCTTC.

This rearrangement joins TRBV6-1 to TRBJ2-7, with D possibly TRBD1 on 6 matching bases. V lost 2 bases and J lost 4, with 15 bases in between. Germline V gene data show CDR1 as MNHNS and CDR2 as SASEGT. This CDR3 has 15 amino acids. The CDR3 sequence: CASSEKTGRRYEQYF. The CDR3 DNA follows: TGTGCCAGCAGTGAAAAGACAGGTCGTAGGTACGAGCAGTACTTC.